This TCR beta chain was obtained from a study of molecular identifiers for immune sequencing clone quantification. Study outcomes and limitations: Clones of above 20 RNA copies carried over 97% of effector molecules; in naive cells they carried under 1%.

From the PCR reads, TCRdb called clonotypes with MiXCR, one entry per CDR3 protein. The sample shows tens of thousands of distinct CDR3 sequences, roughly a fifth of them seen only once. There are a few counts of this clonotype. The antigen is undetermined. Germline V gives CDR1 PRHDT, CDR2 FYEKMQ (reference sequence). The CDR3 sequence is 15 residues long. V dropped 6 bases and J dropped 1 base, with 13 bases sitting between them. The source is a human donor in good health. Some libraries in this study had Jurkat cell RNA spiked in. Sequencing used naive CD8+ T cells from blood, with Jurkat cell RNA spiked in. Sample subset: FACS-sorted CD8+CD4-CCR7+CD45RA+ naive T cells. This chain joins TRBV13 and TRBJ2-1; possibly TRBD1 for D (5 bases). For the CDR3, the DNA is TGTGCCAGCAGTCACGACAGAGATTCCTACAATGAGCAGTTCTTC. It yields the protein CASSHDRDSYNEQFF.